This T cell receptor (beta chain) was profiled in a study of PD-L1 blockade in urothelial cancer. CDR1 and CDR2 (germline): MGHRA, YSYEKL. The CDR3 extends over 12 amino acids. General study results and limits: Clonality of blood TCR below the median before treatment predicted better survival.

The investigators introduced synthetic TCR analog templates into each PCR as spikes. Data came from immunoSEQ multiplex PCR; TCRdb stores just in-frame clones and leaves some out. In the table there are tens of thousands of clones, 75% to 90% of which are singletons. As concerns this clone: As yet, its antigen is unknown. One junction end does not reproduce the germline sequence, and a read error may be involved.

Sample time point: pretreatment peripheral blood. The sequenced sample was PBMCs, obtained around atezolizumab (anti-PD-L1) treatment. This chain joins TRBV4-1 and TRBJ1-5; D gene unclear. The TCR was taken from a man aged 55 to 70 with urothelial cancer. CDR3 residues: CASSLGSQPQHF. The CDR3 coding sequence is TGTGCCAGCAGCTTAGGGAGTCAGCCCCAGCATTTT.